Listed below are T cell receptor beta chains from one sample, sequenced in a study of high-grade serous ovarian cancer treatment subgroups. Profiled with immunoSEQ multiplex PCR; TCRdb holds only in-frame clones, not every one. The data show a few hundred clones, over 70% seen once. Sequenced sample: tumor tissue. Every receptor here comes from a human donor with high-grade serous ovarian cancer. Both conserved end residues are part of each CDR3. A D gene is named only where the DNA matches it firmly. Not all rows give a size; the values are once, few, many and, for expanded clones, a class.

V gene: TRBV7-2; clone size: few; D gene: NA; J gene: TRBJ1-2; CDR3 length: 14; CDR3 protein: CASSHTVLYGGYTF; CDR3 DNA: TGTGCCAGCAGCCATACGGTCCTCTATGGCGGCTACACCTTC
V gene: TRBV11-3; clone size: NA; D gene: NA; J gene: TRBJ1-1; CDR3 length: 15; CDR3 protein: CASSLEMGGNTEAFF; CDR3 DNA: TGTGCCAGCAGCTTAGAGATGGGGGGGAATACTGAAGCTTTCTTT
V gene: TRBV19; clone size: NA; D gene: NA; J gene: TRBJ1-2; CDR3 length: 14; CDR3 protein: CASSIGHRNYGYTF; CDR3 DNA: TGTGCCAGTAGTATTGGACACCGTAACTATGGCTACACCTTC
V gene: TRBV29-1; clone size: few; D gene: NA; J gene: TRBJ1-1; CDR3 length: 11; CDR3 protein: CSVGGGTEAFF; CDR3 DNA: TGCAGCGTTGGGGGGGGCACTGAAGCTTTCTTT
V gene: TRBV15; clone size: few; D gene: TRBD1; J gene: TRBJ1-1; CDR3 length: 14; CDR3 protein: CATSRGDRMPRRFF; CDR3 DNA: TGTGCCACCAGCAGGGGGGACAGGATGCCTAGGAGGTTCTTT
V gene: TRBV6-6; clone size: few; D gene: NA; J gene: TRBJ1-5; CDR3 length: 13; CDR3 protein: CASSPSGRQPQHF; CDR3 DNA: TGTGCCAGCAGTCCCTCGGGGAGACAGCCCCAGCATTTT
V gene: TRBV4-3; clone size: NA; D gene: NA; J gene: TRBJ1-1; CDR3 length: 13; CDR3 protein: CASSQNGNTEAFF; CDR3 DNA: TGCGCCAGCAGCCAAAACGGGAACACTGAAGCTTTCTTT
V gene: TRBV19; clone size: few; D gene: TRBD1; J gene: TRBJ2-2; CDR3 length: 17; CDR3 protein: CASSSQKRQGHTGELFF; CDR3 DNA: TGTGCCAGTAGTTCCCAGAAACGACAGGGCCACACCGGGGAGCTGTTTTTT
V gene: TRBV7-9; clone size: few; D gene: TRBD1; J gene: TRBJ2-1; CDR3 length: 14; CDR3 protein: CASSSIQGYNEQFF; CDR3 DNA: TGTGCCAGCAGCTCGATACAGGGGTACAATGAGCAGTTCTTC
V gene: TRBV15; clone size: NA; D gene: NA; J gene: TRBJ1-2; CDR3 length: 14; CDR3 protein: CATSRDTGSYGYTF; CDR3 DNA: TGTGCCACCAGCAGAGATACAGGGTCCTATGGCTACACCTTC
V gene: TRBV9; clone size: NA; D gene: TRBD1; J gene: TRBJ2-3; CDR3 length: 16; CDR3 protein: CASSVGTGTSTDTQYF; CDR3 DNA: TGTGCCAGCAGCGTAGGGACAGGAACTAGCACAGATACGCAGTATTTT
V gene: TRBV4-1; clone size: large; D gene: NA; J gene: TRBJ1-2; CDR3 length: 16; CDR3 protein: CASSQEDPGGAYGYTF; CDR3 DNA: TGCGCCAGCAGCCAAGAGGACCCCGGGGGGGCGTATGGCTACACCTTC
V gene: TRBV12-1; clone size: NA; D gene: NA; J gene: TRBJ2-7; CDR3 length: 14; CDR3 protein: CAPKPRDLDYEQYF; CDR3 DNA: TGTGCCCCCAAACCTCGGGACTTAGACTACGAGCAGTACTTC
V gene: TRBV30; clone size: few; D gene: NA; J gene: TRBJ1-1; CDR3 length: 13; CDR3 protein: CACSFRGGTEAFF; CDR3 DNA: TGTGCCTGCTCCTTCAGGGGCGGCACTGAAGCTTTCTTT
V gene: TRBV10-3; clone size: NA; D gene: NA; J gene: TRBJ1-3; CDR3 length: 15; CDR3 protein: CAIRAEGLSGNTIYF; CDR3 DNA: TGTGCCATCAGAGCGGAGGGTTTATCTGGAAACACCATATATTTT
V gene: TRBV27; clone size: NA; D gene: NA; J gene: TRBJ1-2; CDR3 length: 14; CDR3 protein: CASSATGHYYGYTF; CDR3 DNA: TGTGCCAGCAGCGCAACAGGGCACTACTATGGCTACACCTTC
V gene: TRBV5-4; clone size: NA; D gene: NA; J gene: TRBJ1-2; CDR3 length: 15; CDR3 protein: CASSFSLGGGNGYTF; CDR3 DNA: TGTGCCAGCAGCTTTTCCCTCGGGGGGGGGAATGGCTACACCTTC
V gene: TRBV7-9; clone size: NA; D gene: TRBD1; J gene: TRBJ2-2; CDR3 length: 18; CDR3 protein: CASSPRRGTGGNIGELFF; CDR3 DNA: TGTGCCAGCAGCCCCCGGAGGGGGACAGGGGGCAATATAGGGGAGCTGTTTTTT
V gene: TRBV11-3; clone size: NA; D gene: TRBD2; J gene: TRBJ2-1; CDR3 length: 16; CDR3 protein: CASSPGTSGRNNEQFF; CDR3 DNA: TGTGCCAGCAGCCCAGGGACTAGCGGGAGGAACAATGAGCAGTTCTTC
V gene: TRBV9; clone size: NA; D gene: TRBD2; J gene: TRBJ2-2; CDR3 length: 16; CDR3 protein: CASREDLAANTGELFF; CDR3 DNA: TGTGCCAGCAGGGAGGATCTAGCGGCGAACACCGGGGAGCTGTTTTTT
V gene: TRBV18; clone size: NA; D gene: TRBD1; J gene: TRBJ2-7; CDR3 length: 14; CDR3 protein: CASSVIHRGYEQYF; CDR3 DNA: TGTGCCAGCTCAGTCATCCACAGGGGTTACGAGCAGTACTTC
V gene: TRBV7-9; clone size: NA; D gene: TRBD2; J gene: TRBJ2-5; CDR3 length: 16; CDR3 protein: CASSHKPGTGGETQYF; CDR3 DNA: TGTGCCAGCAGTCACAAGCCAGGGACGGGGGGGGAGACCCAGTACTTC
V gene: TRBV30; clone size: NA; D gene: NA; J gene: TRBJ2-1; CDR3 length: 14; CDR3 protein: CAWSQPGRTQGQFF; CDR3 DNA: TGTGCCTGGAGTCAACCGGGACGCACCCAGGGGCAGTTCTTC
V gene: TRBV19; clone size: NA; D gene: TRBD2; J gene: TRBJ2-7; CDR3 length: 14; CDR3 protein: CASSKLAGSYEQYF; CDR3 DNA: TGTGCCAGTAGTAAACTAGCGGGATCCTACGAGCAGTACTTC
V gene: TRBV2; clone size: once; D gene: NA; J gene: TRBJ2-7; CDR3 length: 16; CDR3 protein: CASSESLGSPRGEQYF; CDR3 DNA: TGTGCCAGCAGTGAAAGTTTAGGGAGTCCTCGGGGGGAGCAGTACTTC
V gene: TRBV2; clone size: NA; D gene: NA; J gene: TRBJ1-1; CDR3 length: 13; CDR3 protein: CASRGPRNSEAFF; CDR3 DNA: TGTGCCAGCAGGGGACCCCGGAACTCTGAAGCTTTCTTT
V gene: TRBV2; clone size: large; D gene: TRBD1; J gene: TRBJ1-4; CDR3 length: 14; CDR3 protein: CASWTGATNEKLFF; CDR3 DNA: TGTGCCAGTTGGACAGGGGCAACTAATGAAAAACTGTTTTTT
V gene: TRBV30; clone size: NA; D gene: TRBD1; J gene: TRBJ1-1; CDR3 length: 15; CDR3 protein: CAWEGDRGQSTEAFF; CDR3 DNA: TGTGCCTGGGAGGGGGACAGGGGGCAGAGTACTGAAGCTTTCTTT
V gene: TRBV5-1; clone size: NA; D gene: NA; J gene: TRBJ2-5; CDR3 length: 11; CDR3 protein: CASSLQETQYF; CDR3 DNA: TGCGCCAGCAGCCTACAAGAGACCCAGTACTTC
V gene: TRBV5-1; clone size: NA; D gene: NA; J gene: TRBJ2-2; CDR3 length: 17; CDR3 protein: CASSLGMSSGNTGELFF; CDR3 DNA: TGCGCCAGCAGCTTGGGGATGAGTAGCGGGAACACCGGGGAGCTGTTTTTT
V gene: TRBV15; clone size: NA; D gene: TRBD1; J gene: TRBJ1-2; CDR3 length: 15; CDR3 protein: CATSSGQGGGYGYTF; CDR3 DNA: TGTGCCACCAGCTCCGGACAGGGAGGAGGCTATGGCTACACCTTC
V gene: TRBV2; clone size: NA; D gene: NA; J gene: TRBJ1-6; CDR3 length: 13; CDR3 protein: CASSAGSDSPLHF; CDR3 DNA: TGTGCCAGCAGTGCTGGGTCGGATTCACCCCTCCACTTT
V gene: TRBV7-6; clone size: NA; D gene: TRBD2; J gene: TRBJ2-1; CDR3 length: 17; CDR3 protein: CASSLGTGLAPYNEQFF; CDR3 DNA: TGTGCCAGCAGCTTAGGAACGGGACTAGCTCCGTACAATGAGCAGTTCTTC
V gene: TRBV7-2; clone size: NA; D gene: NA; J gene: TRBJ2-1; CDR3 length: 16; CDR3 protein: CASSLEAPSVWGEQFF; CDR3 DNA: TGTGCCAGCAGCTTAGAGGCACCCTCAGTTTGGGGTGAGCAGTTCTTC
V gene: TRBV7-6; clone size: NA; D gene: TRBD1; J gene: TRBJ2-6; CDR3 length: 16; CDR3 protein: CASSSRDSSGANVLTF; CDR3 DNA: TGTGCCAGCAGCTCCCGGGACAGCTCTGGGGCCAACGTCCTGACTTTC
V gene: TRBV19; clone size: NA; D gene: TRBD1; J gene: TRBJ2-4; CDR3 length: 15; CDR3 protein: CASRKDRDDKNIQYF; CDR3 DNA: TGTGCCAGTAGAAAGGACAGGGACGATAAAAACATTCAGTACTTC
V gene: TRBV19; clone size: few; D gene: NA; J gene: TRBJ1-2; CDR3 length: 12; CDR3 protein: CASSMWPYGYTF; CDR3 DNA: TGTGCCAGTAGTATGTGGCCATATGGCTACACCTTC
V gene: TRBV19; clone size: NA; D gene: NA; J gene: TRBJ1-2; CDR3 length: 16; CDR3 protein: CASSIWTPGYPYGYTF; CDR3 DNA: TGTGCCAGTAGTATATGGACACCGGGCTATCCTTATGGCTACACCTTC
V gene: TRBV13; clone size: NA; D gene: NA; J gene: TRBJ2-1; CDR3 length: 15; CDR3 protein: CASSLAGLMDNEQFF; CDR3 DNA: TGTGCCAGCAGCTTAGCCGGCCTCATGGACAATGAGCAGTTCTTC
V gene: TRBV13; clone size: NA; D gene: TRBD2; J gene: TRBJ2-1; CDR3 length: 16; CDR3 protein: CASSGRTSGAYNEQFF; CDR3 DNA: TGTGCCAGCAGCGGTCGGACTAGCGGAGCTTACAATGAGCAGTTCTTC
V gene: TRBV12-5; clone size: NA; D gene: NA; J gene: TRBJ2-3; CDR3 length: 14; CDR3 protein: CASGSGSITDTQYF; CDR3 DNA: TGTGCTAGTGGTTCCGGGAGCATCACAGATACGCAGTATTTT
V gene: TRBV15; clone size: NA; D gene: NA; J gene: TRBJ2-7; CDR3 length: 15; CDR3 protein: CATSTRDTTAYEQYF; CDR3 DNA: TGTGCCACCAGCACCCGGGACACCACCGCCTACGAGCAGTACTTC
V gene: TRBV30; clone size: NA; D gene: NA; J gene: TRBJ1-1; CDR3 length: 12; CDR3 protein: CAWSHGGRGAFF; CDR3 DNA: TGTGCCTGGAGTCACGGGGGGCGGGGAGCTTTCTTT
V gene: TRBV11-1; clone size: NA; D gene: NA; J gene: TRBJ1-2; CDR3 length: 16; CDR3 protein: CASSPGEGDSNYGYTF; CDR3 DNA: TGTGCCAGCAGCCCAGGCGAGGGGGACTCTAACTATGGCTACACCTTC
V gene: TRBV7-6; clone size: NA; D gene: TRBD1; J gene: TRBJ1-2; CDR3 length: 14; CDR3 protein: CASSVGTGGYGYTF; CDR3 DNA: TGTGCCAGCAGCGTCGGGACAGGGGGCTATGGCTACACCTTC
V gene: TRBV12-5; clone size: NA; D gene: NA; J gene: TRBJ2-1; CDR3 length: 13; CDR3 protein: CASGLNSYNEQFF; CDR3 DNA: TGTGCTAGTGGTTTGAACAGCTACAATGAGCAGTTCTTC
V gene: TRBV7-2; clone size: NA; D gene: NA; J gene: TRBJ2-3; CDR3 length: 13; CDR3 protein: CASSLPQTDTQYF; CDR3 DNA: TGTGCCAGCAGCTTGCCGCAAACAGATACGCAGTATTTT
V gene: TRBV7-2; clone size: NA; D gene: NA; J gene: TRBJ2-3; CDR3 length: 17; CDR3 protein: CASSLNPPGTSTDTQYF; CDR3 DNA: TGTGCCAGCAGCTTAAACCCGCCCGGGACTAGCACAGATACGCAGTATTTT
V gene: TRBV4-2; clone size: NA; D gene: TRBD2; J gene: TRBJ2-2; CDR3 length: 15; CDR3 protein: CASSPLADLTGELFF; CDR3 DNA: TGTGCCAGCAGCCCACTAGCGGATCTCACCGGGGAGCTGTTTTTT
V gene: TRBV6-6; clone size: few; D gene: NA; J gene: TRBJ1-4; CDR3 length: 11; CDR3 protein: CAVGTNEKLFF; CDR3 DNA: TGTGCCGTTGGAACTAATGAAAAACTGTTTTTT